A single sample is the source of the 31 T cell receptor beta chains below, sequenced in a study of blood T cell repertoires in COVID-19. Measured with immunoSEQ multiplex PCR; TCRdb has only the in-frame clones, and not every one. This repertoire shows around 200,000 clones, 75% to 90% found once; its top ten account for about 4%. Specimen: PBMCs or T cells enriched from blood (not recorded which). The receptors originated from a woman aged 25 to 45 who had been exposed to COVID-19.

The gene calls are TRBV13 and TRBJ1-2; D might be TRBD1 (5 bases). Trimming removed 6 bases from V and 8 bases from J, with 19 bases in between. This CDR3 has 14 residues. Germline-derived CDR1 and CDR2 are PRHDT and FYEKMQ (reference sequence). In nucleotides, the CDR3 is TGTGCCAGCAGGCCAGGGTTGGCTGAGTTCGGCTACACCTTC. This encodes CASRPGLAEFGYTF.

This sequence joins TRBV11-2 and TRBJ1-2, with 9 bases lining up with TRBD1. Germline V CDR1 and CDR2: SGHAT, FQNNGV. The CDR3 sequence is 16 residues long. V lost 5 bases to trimming and J lost 4 bases; unmatched junction nucleotides: 11. The CDR3 is CASSPWTGAAFYGYTF. The CDR3, as DNA: TGTGCCAGCAGCCCCTGGACAGGGGCGGCGTTCTATGGCTACACCTTC.

The V gene is TRBV21-1, the J gene TRBJ2-2; the table assigns TRBD2, which was not confirmed against the DNA. TRBV21-1 is noted as a pseudogene. This CDR3 is built from 15 residues. The CDR3 nucleotides are TGTGCCAGCAGCAACCACTACTTCGGGACCGGGGAGCTGTTTTTT. Its translation is CASSNHYFGTGELFF.

The chain is built from TRBV11-3 and TRBJ2-6; no reliable D call. Germline V gene data show CDR1 as SGHNT and CDR2 as YENEEA. This CDR3 contains 14 residues. Trimming shortened V by 3 bases and J by 0 bases, and 3 bases separated the two germline ends. As DNA, the CDR3 is TGTGCCAGCAGCTTCCGCTCTGGGGCCAACGTCCTGACTTTC. Translated: CASSFRSGANVLTF.

The chain couples TRBV15 to TRBJ2-1; 12 bases agree with TRBD2. With V trimmed by 0 bases and J by 3 bases, 6 bases remained unmatched. Germline V gene lookup returns CDR1 LNHNV and CDR2 YYDKDF (reference sequence). The CDR3 length is 18 residues. The CDR3 nucleotides are TGTGCCACCAGCAGAGACCCCCCACTAGCGGGGGGCTACAATGAGCAGTTCTTC. The encoded protein is CATSRDPPLAGGYNEQFF. Full variable domain (missing parts from reference TRBV15 and TRBJ2-1): DAMVIQNPRYQVTQFGKPVTLSCSQTLNHNVMYWYQQKSSQAPKLLFHYYDKDFNNEADTPDNFQSRRPNTSFCFLDIRSPGLGDTAMYLCATSRDPPLAGGYNEQFFGPGTRLTVL.

The rearrangement uses TRBV6-1 and TRBJ1-5, with D unresolved. V dropped 2 bases and J dropped 2 bases, with 13 bases sitting between them. Per the germline V gene, CDR1 is MNHNS and CDR2 is SASEGT. The CDR3 consists of 16 residues. The CDR3, as DNA: TGTGCCAGCAGTGAATGGGAGGGAAAGGGCAATCAGCCCCAGCATTTT. Translated, it gives CASSEWEGKGNQPQHF.

This chain links TRBV29-1 with TRBJ1-3, with TRBD1 matching over 7 bases. There are 13 residues in the CDR3. V dropped 5 bases and J dropped 4; count of bases not matched to a gene: 5. Germline V gene sequence: CDR1 SQVTM, CDR2 ANQGSEA. CDR3 region: CSVSDRVGNTIYF. CDR3 DNA sequence: TGCAGCGTTTCAGACAGGGTCGGAAACACCATATATTTT.

This clone showed up just once. The J gene is TRBJ2-2, the V gene TRBV28; 8 bases match TRBD2. The CDR3 runs to 15 residues. CDR1 is MDHEN, CDR2 SYDVKM, per germline. The V and J ends lost 7 bases and 4 bases, in that order; junction bases with no gene match: 8. As DNA, the CDR3 is TGTGCCAGCACGGCGGGGGGAATTGGCACCGGGGAGCTGTTTTTT. It encodes CASTAGGIGTGELFF. Drawing the rest from reference TRBV28 and TRBJ2-2, the complete variable domain is DVKVTQSSRYLVKRTGEKVFLECVQDMDHENMFWYRQDPGLGLRLIYFSYDVKMKEKGDIPEGYSVSREKKERFSLILESASTNQTSMYLCASTAGGIGTGELFFGEGSRLTVL.

This chain links TRBV5-5 with TRBJ2-4, with D perhaps TRBD2 (5 bases). The CDR3 spans 14 residues. The ends were cut back, 4 bases at V and 0 bases at J, with 8 bases in the middle. Germline assignment: CDR1 SGHKS and CDR2 YYEKEE (reference sequence). CDR3 in DNA: TGTGCCAGCAGCAGAGAGGGAGCCAAAAACATTCAGTACTTC. Translated, it gives CASSREGAKNIQYF.

The genes are TRBV12-3 or TRBV12-4 and TRBJ1-1, with D unclear. Trimming cost V 3 bases and J 7 bases, with 6 bases left between them. The CDR3 is made up of 11 amino acids. Written as DNA, the CDR3 is TGTGCCAGCAGTTTCAGTATTGAAGCTTTCTTT. Translation gives CASSFSIEAFF.

The chain links TRBV27 to TRBJ2-3, with 8 bases lining up with TRBD1. In germline, CDR1 is MNHEY, CDR2 SMNVEV (reference sequence). The CDR3 loop spans 14 amino acids. V lost 3 bases, J lost 6 bases, and 5 bases stayed unmatched. The CDR3 region has the DNA TGTGCCAGCAGTTTGTGGACAGGGTCCGATACGCAGTATTTT. Translation gives CASSLWTGSDTQYF.

This chain joins TRBV10-1 and TRBJ1-1; D is ambiguous. The V end was cut by 2 bases, the J end by 1 base, with 11 bases between. From germline, CDR1 is WNHNN and CDR2 SYGVQD (reference sequence). The CDR3 is 15 amino acids. CDR3 in amino acids: CASSEAAAGNTEAFF. CDR3 DNA sequence: TGCGCCAGCAGTGAGGCGGCCGCGGGGAACACTGAAGCTTTCTTT.

The V gene is TRBV5-8, the J gene TRBJ2-3, with D possibly TRBD2 on 7 matching bases. CDR3 length: 18 amino acids. The germline gives CDR1 SGHTS, CDR2 YDEGEE. V was pared by 0 bases and J by 0 bases, with 17 bases between. The CDR3 sequence: CASSLGGGDGASTDTQYF. CDR3 bases: TGTGCCAGCAGCTTGGGAGGGGGGGACGGTGCTAGCACAGATACGCAGTATTTT.

This chain uses TRBV19 with TRBJ1-1; possibly TRBD1 for D (6 bases). The germline V and J ends were trimmed by 6 bases and 7 bases, with 12 bases remaining between them. The CDR3 spans 12 residues. Germline CDR1 is LNHDA and CDR2 is SQIVND (reference sequence). Here the CDR3 reads CASSLEQGEAFF. The CDR3, as DNA: TGTGCCAGTAGCTTAGAACAGGGTGAAGCTTTCTTT.

This chain links TRBV10-2 with TRBJ2-5, with TRBD1 matching 7 bases. CDR1 WSHSY and CDR2 SAAADI come from the germline V gene. The ends lost 6 bases at V and 2 bases at J; junction bases unmatched: 3. The CDR3 covers 13 residues. This CDR3 reads CASRRTGQETQYF. CDR3 nucleotide sequence: TGCGCCAGCAGAAGGACAGGACAAGAGACCCAGTACTTC.

The chain employs TRBV27 and TRBJ1-2; 7 nucleotides line up with TRBD1. CDR1 MNHEY and CDR2 SMNVEV come from the germline V gene (reference sequence). V dropped 4 bases and J dropped 3; count of bases not matched to a gene: 14. The CDR3 has 17 amino acids. In nucleotides, the CDR3 is TGTGCCAGCAGTTCAACCACCGACAGGGCTGGCTACTATGGCTACACCTTC. Its protein product is CASSSTTDRAGYYGYTF.

V usage is TRBV11-2 and J usage is TRBJ2-7; 9 bases line up with TRBD1. The trim removed 4 bases at V and 2 bases at J, leaving 9 bases unmatched. Germline lookup yields CDR1 SGHAT and CDR2 FQNNGV. This CDR3 contains 16 residues. CDR3: CASSSHKGQGPYEQYF. CDR3 sequence (DNA): TGTGCCAGCAGCTCCCATAAGGGACAGGGACCCTACGAGCAGTACTTC. The complete variable domain, with remaining parts taken from reference TRBV11-2 and TRBJ2-7, reads EAGVAQSPRYKIIEKRQSVAFWCNPISGHATLYWYQQILGQGPKLLIQFQNNGVVDDSQLPKDRFSAERLKGVDSTLKIQPAKLEDSAVYLCASSSHKGQGPYEQYFGPGTRLTVT.

The CDR3 DNA follows: TGTGCCAGCAGCCAAAGGACAGGGAGGGTTTATGGCTACACCTTC. This codes for CASSQRTGRVYGYTF. The chain is built from TRBV2 and TRBJ1-2; 8 nucleotides line up with TRBD1. The V and J ends lost 6 bases and 5 bases, in that order; junction bases with no gene match: 11. Germline-derived CDR1 and CDR2 are SNHLY and FYNNEI. This CDR3 is built from 15 residues.

This sequence joins TRBV6-5 and TRBJ2-7; perhaps TRBD1 as D (6 bases). V gave up 7 bases and J gave up 0 bases, with 16 bases separating them. In germline, CDR1 is MNHEY, CDR2 SVGAGI. The CDR3 extends over 15 amino acids. The CDR3 loop reads CASKIGRDTSYEQYF. For the CDR3, the DNA is TGTGCCAGCAAAATAGGCCGGGACACCTCCTACGAGCAGTACTTC.

This chain links TRBV6-5 with TRBJ2-7; no firm D call. Germline CDR1 is MNHEY and CDR2 is SVGAGI. CDR3 length: 15 residues. The germline V and J ends were trimmed by 7 bases and 0 bases, with 16 bases remaining between them. CDR3 protein: CASTSSPRSSYEQYF. The DNA for the CDR3 is TGTGCCAGCACCTCATCCCCGAGAAGCTCCTACGAGCAGTACTTC.

The chain joins TRBV7-3 to TRBJ2-7; a possible D gene is TRBD1 (5 bases). Germline CDR1 is SGHTA and CDR2 is FQGTGA. The ends were cut back, 0 bases at V and 6 bases at J, with 9 bases in the middle. The CDR3 has 13 amino acids. The DNA of the CDR3 is TGTGCCAGCAGCTTAACAAAGGGGCTCGAGCAGTACTTC. Amino acids: CASSLTKGLEQYF.

The count of this clone is one. The chain employs TRBV6-5 and TRBJ1-5; D is unclear. CDR3 size: 14 residues. CDR1 and CDR2 from the germline V gene are MNHEY and SVGAGI. With 6 bases removed from V and 1 base from J, the gap between germline ends came to 10 bases. The CDR3 coding sequence is TGTGCCAGCAGGGCTCGGGTGAGCAATCAGCCCCAGCATTTT. Its translation is CASRARVSNQPQHF.

V gene TRBV6-5 combines with J gene TRBJ2-6, with TRBD1 identical over 9 bases. Germline CDR1 is MNHEY and CDR2 is SVGAGI. This CDR3 has 15 amino acids. The V and J ends lost 5 bases and 3 bases, in that order; junction bases with no gene match: 2. CDR3 sequence: CASSTGGDGANVLTF. The CDR3 bases are TGTGCCAGCAGTACAGGGGGCGATGGGGCCAACGTCCTGACTTTC.

The CDR3 nucleotides are TGTGCCAGCAGTGAAGCACGGGGGTTCCAAGAGACCCAGTACTTC. It yields the protein CASSEARGFQETQYF. V usage is TRBV2 and J usage is TRBJ2-5; the D gene is possibly TRBD2 (6 bases). CDR1 is SNHLY, CDR2 FYNNEI, per germline. V was clipped by 0 bases and J by 1 base, with 9 bases between them. The CDR3 sequence is 15 residues long.

V gene TRBV30 combines with J gene TRBJ2-2; TRBD1 aligns across 8 bases. The V and J ends lost 8 bases and 7 bases, in that order; junction bases with no gene match: 9. This CDR3 spans 13 amino acids. From germline, CDR1 is GTSNPN and CDR2 SVGIG (reference sequence). The CDR3 spells CAGYGQGSGELFF. DNA for the CDR3: TGTGCCGGATACGGACAGGGAAGCGGGGAGCTGTTTTTT.

V usage is TRBV3-1 (or the pseudogene TRBV3-2) and J usage is TRBJ2-3, with D possibly matching TRBD2 (6 bases). The CDR3 extends over 16 amino acids. CDR1 is LGHDT and CDR2 is YNNKEL in the germline V gene (reference sequence). V dropped 3 bases and J dropped 1 base, with 14 bases sitting between them. This chain's CDR3 is CASSHRRPSGTDTQYF. The CDR3 DNA reads as TGTGCCAGCAGCCATCGTAGGCCTAGCGGCACAGATACGCAGTATTTT.

This chain joins TRBV19 and TRBJ1-5; TRBD1 agrees at 9 bases. This CDR3 spans 14 amino acids. CDR1 and CDR2 (germline): LNHDA, SQIVND (reference sequence). Losses at the gene ends were 8 bases for V and 4 bases for J; bases not matched to a gene: 6. The CDR3 DNA reads TGTGCCAGTTGGACAGGGGTAGGGAATCAGCCCCAGCATTTT. The encoded protein is CASWTGVGNQPQHF.

V gene TRBV5-1 combines with J gene TRBJ1-2, with a tentative D call TRBD1 (6 bases). The CDR3 loop spans 14 amino acids. Germline CDR1 reads SGHRS; CDR2 reads YFSETQ. V was pared by 3 bases and J by 4 bases, with 13 bases between. CDR3 residues: CASSSFDRTYGYTF. In nucleotides, the CDR3 is TGCGCCAGCAGCTCATTTGACAGGACCTATGGCTACACCTTC.

The chain carries TRBV6-1 and TRBJ1-6; TRBD1 agrees at 8 bases. Trimming took 2 bases from V and 7 from J; bases not matched to a gene: 4. Germline CDR1 reads MNHNS; CDR2 reads SASEGT. The CDR3 loop spans 15 amino acids. As DNA, the CDR3 is TGTGCCAGCAGTGAACGTACAGGGGGGAATTCACCCCTCCACTTT. Translation gives CASSERTGGNSPLHF.

This chain connects TRBV12-5 to TRBJ1-3; 7 bases align to TRBD1. This CDR3 has 15 residues. V gave up 6 bases and J gave up 2 bases; unmatched junction bases: 7. Germline CDR1 reads LGHNT; CDR2 reads FRNRAP. The CDR3 is CASGQNTGAGNTIYF. For the CDR3, the DNA is TGTGCTAGTGGCCAGAACACAGGGGCTGGAAACACCATATATTTT.

The chain couples TRBV15 to TRBJ1-1; possible D gene TRBD1, 6 bases. The V end was cut by 4 bases, the J end by 4 bases, with 13 bases between. This CDR3 contains 14 residues. Germline lookup yields CDR1 LNHNV and CDR2 YYDKDF (reference sequence). CDR3 nucleotides: TGTGCCACCAGCACATACAGGGAGGGCACTGAAGCTTTCTTT. It specifies CATSTYREGTEAFF.